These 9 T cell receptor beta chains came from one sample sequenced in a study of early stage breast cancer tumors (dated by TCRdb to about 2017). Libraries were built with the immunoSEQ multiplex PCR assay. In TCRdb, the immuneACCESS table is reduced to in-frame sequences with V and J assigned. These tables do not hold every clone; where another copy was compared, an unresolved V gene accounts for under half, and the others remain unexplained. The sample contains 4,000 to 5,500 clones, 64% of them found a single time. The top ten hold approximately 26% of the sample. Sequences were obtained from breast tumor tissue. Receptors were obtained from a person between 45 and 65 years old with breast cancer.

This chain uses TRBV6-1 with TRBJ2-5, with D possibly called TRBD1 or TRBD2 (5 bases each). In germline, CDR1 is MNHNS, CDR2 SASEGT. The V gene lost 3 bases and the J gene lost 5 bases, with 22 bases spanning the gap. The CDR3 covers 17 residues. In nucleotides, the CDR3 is TGTGCCAGCAGTGACTTAAGTGATGTAACGGGGCATGAGACCCAGTACTTC. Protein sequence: CASSDLSDVTGHETQYF.

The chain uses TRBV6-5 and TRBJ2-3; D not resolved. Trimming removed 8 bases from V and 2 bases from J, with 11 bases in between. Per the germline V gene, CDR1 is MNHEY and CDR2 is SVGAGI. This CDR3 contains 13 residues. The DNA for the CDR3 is TGTGCCAGCCGATCGACTCTCACAGATACGCAGTATTTT. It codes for CASRSTLTDTQYF.

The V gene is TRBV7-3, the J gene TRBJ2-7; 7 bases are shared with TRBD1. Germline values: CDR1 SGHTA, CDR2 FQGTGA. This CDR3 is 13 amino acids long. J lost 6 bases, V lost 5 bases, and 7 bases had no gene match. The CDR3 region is CASSLTGVAEQYF. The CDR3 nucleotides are TGTGCCAGCAGCCTCACAGGGGTGGCCGAGCAGTACTTC.

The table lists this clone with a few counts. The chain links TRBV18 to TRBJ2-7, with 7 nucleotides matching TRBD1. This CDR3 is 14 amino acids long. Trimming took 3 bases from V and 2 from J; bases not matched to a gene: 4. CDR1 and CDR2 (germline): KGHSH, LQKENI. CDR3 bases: TGTGCCAGCTCACCTTCAGGGGGACCCTACGAGCAGTACTTC. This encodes CASSPSGGPYEQYF.

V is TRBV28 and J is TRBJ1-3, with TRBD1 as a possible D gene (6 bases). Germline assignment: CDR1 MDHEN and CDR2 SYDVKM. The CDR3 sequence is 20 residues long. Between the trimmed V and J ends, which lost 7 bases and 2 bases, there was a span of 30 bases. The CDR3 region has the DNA TGTGCCAGCAACCCTATGGGGGCCGCGGTGGGGGGCATTCCTGGAAACACCATATATTTT. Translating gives CASNPMGAAVGGIPGNTIYF. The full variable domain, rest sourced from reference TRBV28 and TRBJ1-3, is DVKVTQSSRYLVKRTGEKVFLECVQDMDHENMFWYRQDPGLGLRLIYFSYDVKMKEKGDIPEGYSVSREKKERFSLILESASTNQTSMYLCASNPMGAAVGGIPGNTIYFGEGSWLTVV.

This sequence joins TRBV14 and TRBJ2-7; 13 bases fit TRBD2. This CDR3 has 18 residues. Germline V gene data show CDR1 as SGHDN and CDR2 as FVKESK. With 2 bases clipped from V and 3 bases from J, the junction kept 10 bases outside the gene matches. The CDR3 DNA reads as TGTGCCAGCAGCCAATTTGCGGGGACTAGCGGGGTAATCTACGAGCAGTACTTC. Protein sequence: CASSQFAGTSGVIYEQYF.

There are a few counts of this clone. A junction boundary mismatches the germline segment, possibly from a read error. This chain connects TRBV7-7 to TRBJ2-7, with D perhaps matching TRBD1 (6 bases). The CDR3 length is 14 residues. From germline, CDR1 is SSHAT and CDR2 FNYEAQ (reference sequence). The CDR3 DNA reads TGTGCTAGCAGCCCCGACCAGGGGTCCTACGAGCAGTACTTC. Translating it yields CASSPDQGSYEQYF.

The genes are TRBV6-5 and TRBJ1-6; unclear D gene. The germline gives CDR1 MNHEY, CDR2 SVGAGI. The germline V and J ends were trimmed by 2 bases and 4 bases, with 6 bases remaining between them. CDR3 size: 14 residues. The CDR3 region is CASSYGEYNSPLHF. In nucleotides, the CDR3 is TGTGCCAGCAGTTACGGGGAATATAATTCACCCCTCCACTTT.

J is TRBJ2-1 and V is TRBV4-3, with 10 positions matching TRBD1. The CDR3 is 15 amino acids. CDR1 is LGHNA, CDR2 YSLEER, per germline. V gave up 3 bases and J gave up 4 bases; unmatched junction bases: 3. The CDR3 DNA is TGCGCCAGCAGCCAGACAGGGGGCTTTTACAATGAGCAGTTCTTC. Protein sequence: CASSQTGGFYNEQFF.